A selection of T cell receptor beta chains follows, all from one sample in a study of cytomegalovirus exposure and HLA in healthy donors. The data were produced by immunoSEQ multiplex PCR, yet TCRdb's version contains in-frame clones alone and is incomplete. The data contain around 120,000 clones, about 80% of them singletons. Sequenced: PBMCs. These receptors all stem from a woman in her fifties or sixties in good health and CMV-seropositive. The CDR3 runs from the conserved cysteine through the conserved F or W. The D gene is left open where the match is weak. The size of a clone is reported for some rows only, either as once, few or many, or as a class for expanded clones.

v_call	clone_size	j_call	d_call	cdr3_nt	cdr3_aa
TRBV6-5	once	TRBJ1-5	NA	TGTGCCAGCAGTGGCGCCAGCGGGGAACAGCCCCAGCATTTT	CASSGASGEQPQHF
TRBV18	NA	TRBJ1-4	NA	TGTGCCAGCTCACCGGACAGCAATGAAAAACTGTTTTTT	CASSPDSNEKLFF
TRBV5-1	once	TRBJ1-3	NA	TGCGCCAGCAGCTGGACGGGACAAAACTCTGGAAACACCATATATTTT	CASSWTGQNSGNTIYF
TRBV19	NA	TRBJ1-2	NA	TGTGCCGTTGCCTATGGAGCTAACTATGGCTACACCTTC	CAVAYGANYGYTF
TRBV25-1	NA	TRBJ2-5	TRBD2	TGTGCCAGCAGTGAACAGGCGGGAGGGGTCCAAGAGACCCAGTACTTC	CASSEQAGGVQETQYF
TRBV7-3	NA	TRBJ2-3	TRBD2	TGTGCCAGCAGCCGTAGCGGGAGGGCCGGGGGAGATACGCAGTATTTT	CASSRSGRAGGDTQYF
TRBV7-9	NA	TRBJ2-7	TRBD2	TGTGCCAGCGGGCGGACTAGCGGGTCCTACGAGCAGTACTTC	CASGRTSGSYEQYF
TRBV30	NA	TRBJ2-5	NA	TGTGCCTGGGACAACAGGTACCAAGAGACCCAGTACTTC	CAWDNRYQETQYF
TRBV30	NA	TRBJ1-2	NA	TGTGCCTGGAGTCCGAAGGGGCCCCAGGGTGACTATGGCTACACCTTC	CAWSPKGPQGDYGYTF
TRBV7-3	few	TRBJ1-1	TRBD1	TGTGCCAGCAGTGGACAGGGGCCGAACACTGAAGCTTTCTTT	CASSGQGPNTEAFF
TRBV6-1	NA	TRBJ1-1	TRBD1	TGTGCCAGCACCCTGACAGGGATCGCTGAAGCTTTCTTT	CASTLTGIAEAFF
TRBV6-5	NA	TRBJ1-2	TRBD1	TGTGCCAGCAGTTACTTTGCAGGGGGCTTTGACTATGGCTACACCTTC	CASSYFAGGFDYGYTF
TRBV2	NA	TRBJ2-3	NA	TGTGCCAGCAGCGGTTTAACCCGTAGCACAGATACGCAGTATTTT	CASSGLTRSTDTQYF
TRBV7-2	NA	TRBJ1-6	TRBD1	TGTGCCAGCAGCTTAAGGGGACAGGGGGCGCTTTCCTATAATTCACCCCTCCACTTT	CASSLRGQGALSYNSPLHF
TRBV29-1	NA	TRBJ1-1	TRBD1	TGCAGCGTCGCGAGAGGGACAGGGGTGAACACTGAAGCTTTCTTT	CSVARGTGVNTEAFF
TRBV5-4	NA	TRBJ2-1	TRBD2	TGTGCCAGCAGCTTGGGCGCGGGGGTGTACAATGAGCAGTTCTTC	CASSLGAGVYNEQFF
TRBV10-3	NA	TRBJ2-3	TRBD2	TGTGCCTCGAGCCCTAGCGGGGGGGCGCCAGATACGCAGTATTTT	CASSPSGGAPDTQYF
TRBV7-9	NA	TRBJ1-6	NA	TGTGCCAGCACCTCCGTCGAGACAGCAAATTCACCCCTCCACTTT	CASTSVETANSPLHF
TRBV27	few	TRBJ2-7	TRBD1	TGTGCCAGCAGTTGGGACAGGGGCTACGAGCAGTACTTC	CASSWDRGYEQYF
TRBV6-4	NA	TRBJ1-2	TRBD1	TGTGCCAGCAGTGAGGCGGACAGGGGGCGGTTGTATGGCTACACCTTC	CASSEADRGRLYGYTF
TRBV4-3	NA	TRBJ2-7	TRBD2	TGCGCCAGCAGCTACGCGGGGGGGCCGGGGTACGAGCAGTACTTC	CASSYAGGPGYEQYF
TRBV5-1	NA	TRBJ2-5	TRBD2	TGCGCCAGCAGCTTGGGATCGGGAGGGCCTGGGGAGACCCAGTACTTC	CASSLGSGGPGETQYF
TRBV30	NA	TRBJ2-6	TRBD2	TGTGCCTTGGGACTAGCGGGCCTCTCTGGGGCCAACGTCCTGACTTTC	CALGLAGLSGANVLTF
TRBV6-1	NA	TRBJ2-1	NA	TGTGCCAGCAGTGATGCGGGACCCCGGGGCCATGAGCAGTTCTTC	CASSDAGPRGHEQFF
TRBV7-3	NA	TRBJ2-1	TRBD1	TGTGCCAGCAGCCCCGGACAGGGGGGCAATGAGCAGTTCTTC	CASSPGQGGNEQFF
TRBV5-6	NA	TRBJ1-5	NA	TGTGCCAGCAGCTTAACAGGCAATCAGCCCCAGCATTTT	CASSLTGNQPQHF
TRBV7-9	NA	TRBJ2-7	NA	TGTGCCAGCAGCTTAGAAGGGTGGGGGGGGCACTACGAGCAGTACTTC	CASSLEGWGGHYEQYF
TRBV23-1	NA	TRBJ2-7	NA	TGCGCCAGCAGTCGGGCAGGCTACGAGCAGTACTTC	CASSRAGYEQYF
TRBV18	NA	TRBJ1-4	NA	TGTGCCAGCTCACCTCCGGACAGCAATGAAAAACTGTTTTTT	CASSPPDSNEKLFF
TRBV18	NA	TRBJ2-3	NA	TGTGCCAGCTCCCCGCCGGCGGCAGATACGCAGTATTTT	CASSPPAADTQYF
TRBV5-1	NA	TRBJ2-7	NA	TGCGCCAGCGCACCTAGCCGGGGTCGTCCCTACGAGCAGTACTTC	CASAPSRGRPYEQYF
TRBV5-6	NA	TRBJ2-5	NA	TGTGCCAGCAGCCCCGGTCCAGAGACCCAGTACTTC	CASSPGPETQYF
TRBV7-9	NA	TRBJ1-1	NA	TGTGCCAGCAGCTTAGGGGGGGACACTGAAGCTTTCTTT	CASSLGGDTEAFF
TRBV19	NA	TRBJ1-5	NA	TGTGCCAGTAGTATTCAGGGTCTTTGGAAGCCCCAGCATTTT	CASSIQGLWKPQHF
TRBV13	once	TRBJ1-3	NA	TGTGCCAGCAGCTTAGCGGGAGGTGGAAACACCATATATTTT	CASSLAGGGNTIYF
TRBV5-1	once	TRBJ2-3	TRBD2	TGCGCCAGCAGCCTGGGACTAGCGGGTTACACAGATACGCAGTATTTT	CASSLGLAGYTDTQYF
TRBV5-1	NA	TRBJ2-3	NA	TGCGCCAGCAGACAGGGGACTAGCACAGATACGCAGTATTTT	CASRQGTSTDTQYF
TRBV7-9	many	TRBJ2-2	NA	TGTGCCAGCAGCTTTATCGGAGGTCTAACCCTCGTCGGGGAGCTGTTTTTT	CASSFIGGLTLVGELFF
TRBV5-1	once	TRBJ2-2	NA	TGCGCCAGCAGCTTGGAACCTAAATTAACAGGGAACCAGCGGGAGCTGTTTTTT	CASSLEPKLTGNQRELFF
TRBV13	NA	TRBJ1-2	TRBD1	TGTGCCAGCAGCTTAGGGGGCGGACAGGGGGGATATGGCTACACCTTC	CASSLGGGQGGYGYTF
TRBV7-2	once	TRBJ2-7	TRBD2	TGTGCCAGCAGCTTTCAGACTAGCGGACTTTATTCCTACGAGCAGTACTTC	CASSFQTSGLYSYEQYF
TRBV5-6	NA	TRBJ2-1	NA	TGTGCCAGCAGCTTGGAAGCGGCTAGCCGTTACAATGAGCAGTTCTTC	CASSLEAASRYNEQFF
TRBV4-3	few	TRBJ1-1	NA	TGCGCCAGCAGCCAGGGCCTGAGGGAGACTGAAGCTTTCTTT	CASSQGLRETEAFF
TRBV30	NA	TRBJ1-1	NA	TGTGCCTGGAGCCGGATGATGGGCGCTGAAGCTTTCTTT	CAWSRMMGAEAFF
TRBV30	NA	TRBJ1-4	TRBD1	TGTGCCTGGGGAAGGGGGCTCGGTGAAAAACTGTTTTTT	CAWGRGLGEKLFF
TRBV7-2	NA	TRBJ2-7	NA	TGTGCCAGCAGCCTCCCACTAGGGCCCTACGAGCAGTACTTC	CASSLPLGPYEQYF
TRBV11-2	NA	TRBJ1-1	TRBD1	TGTGCCAGCAGCAAAGACAGGGAGGTGAACACTGAAGCTTTCTTT	CASSKDREVNTEAFF
TRBV30	NA	TRBJ2-2	TRBD2	TGTGCCTGGAGTCGAAGCGGGAGAAGAACCGGGGAGCTGTTTTTT	CAWSRSGRRTGELFF
TRBV19	NA	TRBJ1-3	NA	TGTGCCAGCCCAGGAATCGGAAACACCATATATTTT	CASPGIGNTIYF
TRBV7-2	NA	TRBJ2-1	TRBD2	TGTGCCAGCAGCCGTACGGGAGGAACCTACAATGAGCAGTTCTTC	CASSRTGGTYNEQFF